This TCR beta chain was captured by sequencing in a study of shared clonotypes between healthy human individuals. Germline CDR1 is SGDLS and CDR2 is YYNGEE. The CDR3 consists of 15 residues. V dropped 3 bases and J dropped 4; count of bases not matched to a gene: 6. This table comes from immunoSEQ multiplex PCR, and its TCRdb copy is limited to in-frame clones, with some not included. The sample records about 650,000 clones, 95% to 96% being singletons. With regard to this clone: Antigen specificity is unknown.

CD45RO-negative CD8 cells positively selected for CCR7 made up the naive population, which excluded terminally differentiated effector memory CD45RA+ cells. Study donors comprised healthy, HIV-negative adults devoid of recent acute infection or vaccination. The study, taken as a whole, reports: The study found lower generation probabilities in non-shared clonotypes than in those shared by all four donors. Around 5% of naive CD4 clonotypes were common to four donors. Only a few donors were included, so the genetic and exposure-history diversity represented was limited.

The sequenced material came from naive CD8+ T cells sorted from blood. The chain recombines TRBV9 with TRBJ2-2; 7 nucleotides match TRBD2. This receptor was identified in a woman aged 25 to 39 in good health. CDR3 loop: CASSASGGSTGELFF. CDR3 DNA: TGTGCCAGCAGCGCCTCCGGGGGGAGCACCGGGGAGCTGTTTTTT. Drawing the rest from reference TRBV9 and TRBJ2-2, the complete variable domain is DSGVTQTPKHLITATGQRVTLRCSPRSGDLSVYWYQQSLDQGLQFLIQYYNGEERAKGNILERFSAQQFPDLHSELNLSSLELGDSALYFCASSASGGSTGELFFGEGSRLTVL.